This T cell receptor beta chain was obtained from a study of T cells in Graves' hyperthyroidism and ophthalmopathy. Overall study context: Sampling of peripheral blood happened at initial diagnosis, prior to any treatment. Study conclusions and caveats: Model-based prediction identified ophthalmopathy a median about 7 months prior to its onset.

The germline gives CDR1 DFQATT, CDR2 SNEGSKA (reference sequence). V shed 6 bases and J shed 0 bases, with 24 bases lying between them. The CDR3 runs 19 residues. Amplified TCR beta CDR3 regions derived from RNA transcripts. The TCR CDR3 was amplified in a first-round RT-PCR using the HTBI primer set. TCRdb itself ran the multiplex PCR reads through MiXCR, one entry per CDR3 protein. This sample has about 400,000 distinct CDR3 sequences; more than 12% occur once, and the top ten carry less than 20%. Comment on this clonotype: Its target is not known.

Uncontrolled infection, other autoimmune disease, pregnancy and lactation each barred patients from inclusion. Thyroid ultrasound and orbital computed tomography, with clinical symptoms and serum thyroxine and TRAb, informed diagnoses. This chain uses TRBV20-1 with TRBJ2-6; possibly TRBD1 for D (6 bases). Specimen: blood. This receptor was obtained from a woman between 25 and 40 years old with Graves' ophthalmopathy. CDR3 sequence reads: CSADYNQGKWTSGANVLTF. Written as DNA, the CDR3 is TGCAGTGCCGATTATAACCAGGGGAAATGGACCTCTGGGGCCAACGTCCTGACTTTC.